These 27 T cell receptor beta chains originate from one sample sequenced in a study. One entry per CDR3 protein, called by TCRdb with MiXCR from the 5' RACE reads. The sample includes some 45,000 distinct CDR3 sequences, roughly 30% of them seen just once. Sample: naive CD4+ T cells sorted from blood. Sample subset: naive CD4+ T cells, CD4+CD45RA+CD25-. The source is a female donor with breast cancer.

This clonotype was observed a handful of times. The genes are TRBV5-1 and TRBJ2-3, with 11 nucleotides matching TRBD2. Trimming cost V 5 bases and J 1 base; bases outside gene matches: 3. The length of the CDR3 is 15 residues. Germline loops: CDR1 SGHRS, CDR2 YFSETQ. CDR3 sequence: CASREGLAGTDTQYF. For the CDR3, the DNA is TGCGCCAGCAGGGAGGGACTAGCGGGCACAGATACGCAGTATTTT.

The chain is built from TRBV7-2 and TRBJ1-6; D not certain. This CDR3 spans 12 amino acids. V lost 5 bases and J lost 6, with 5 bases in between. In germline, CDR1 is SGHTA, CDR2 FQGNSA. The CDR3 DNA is TGTGCCAGCAGCCAGTTTAATTCACCCCTCCACTTT. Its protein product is CASSQFNSPLHF.

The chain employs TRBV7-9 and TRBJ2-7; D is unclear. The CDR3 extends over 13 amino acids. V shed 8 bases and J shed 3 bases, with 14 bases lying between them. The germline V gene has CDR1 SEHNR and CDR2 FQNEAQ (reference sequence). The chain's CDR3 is CASGRAQLYEQYF. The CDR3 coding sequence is TGTGCCAGCGGACGGGCCCAACTCTACGAGCAGTACTTC. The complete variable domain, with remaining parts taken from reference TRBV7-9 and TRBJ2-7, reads DTGVSQNPRHKITKRGQNVTFRCDPISEHNRLYWYRQTLGQGPEFLTYFQNEAQLEKSRLLSDRFSAERPKGSFSTLEIQRTEQGDSAMYLCASGRAQLYEQYFGPGTRLTVT.

CDR3 coding DNA: TGCGCCAGCAGCCCCGGGACAGGGGGCATGGGGCAGCCCCAGCATTTT. This sequence encodes CASSPGTGGMGQPQHF. The V gene is TRBV5-1, the J gene TRBJ1-5; TRBD1 agrees at 12 bases. The CDR3 runs 16 residues. With 4 bases clipped from V and 7 bases from J, the junction kept 9 bases outside the gene matches. Germline lookup yields CDR1 SGHRS and CDR2 YFSETQ. Together with reference TRBV5-1 and TRBJ1-5, the CDR3 gives the full variable domain: KAGVTQTPRYLIKTRGQQVTLSCSPISGHRSVSWYQQTPGQGLQFLFEYFSETQRNKGNFPGRFSGRQFSNSRSEMNVSTLELGDSALYLCASSPGTGGMGQPQHFGDGTRLSIL.

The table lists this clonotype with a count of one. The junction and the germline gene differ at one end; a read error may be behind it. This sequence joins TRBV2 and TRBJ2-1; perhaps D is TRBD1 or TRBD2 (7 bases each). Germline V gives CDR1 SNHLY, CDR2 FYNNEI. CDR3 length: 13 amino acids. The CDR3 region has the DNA TGTGCCAGCAAAGGGGGGGACAGCGGTCAAAGGGTCTTC. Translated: CASKGGDSGQRVF.

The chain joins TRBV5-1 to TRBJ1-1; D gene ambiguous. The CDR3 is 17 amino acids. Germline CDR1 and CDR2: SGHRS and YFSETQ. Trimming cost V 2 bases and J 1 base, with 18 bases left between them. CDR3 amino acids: CASSFRQFGQTNTEAFF. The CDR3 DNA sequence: TGCGCCAGCAGCTTTCGGCAATTCGGGCAGACGAACACTGAAGCTTTCTTT. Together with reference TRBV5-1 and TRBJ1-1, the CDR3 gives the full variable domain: KAGVTQTPRYLIKTRGQQVTLSCSPISGHRSVSWYQQTPGQGLQFLFEYFSETQRNKGNFPGRFSGRQFSNSRSEMNVSTLELGDSALYLCASSFRQFGQTNTEAFFGQGTRLTVV.

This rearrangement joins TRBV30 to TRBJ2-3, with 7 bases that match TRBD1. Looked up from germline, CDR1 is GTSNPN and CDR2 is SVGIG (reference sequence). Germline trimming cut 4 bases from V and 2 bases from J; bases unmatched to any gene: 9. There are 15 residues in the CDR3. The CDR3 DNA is TGTGCCTGGATGGTTCGGGACAGAATCACAGATACGCAGTATTTT. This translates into CAWMVRDRITDTQYF.

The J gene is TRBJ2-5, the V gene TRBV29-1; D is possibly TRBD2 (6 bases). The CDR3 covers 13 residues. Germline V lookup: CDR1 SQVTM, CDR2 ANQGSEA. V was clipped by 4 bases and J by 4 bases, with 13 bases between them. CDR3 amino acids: CSVGRAGRETQYF. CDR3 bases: TGCAGCGTTGGACGGGCCGGGAGAGAGACCCAGTACTTC. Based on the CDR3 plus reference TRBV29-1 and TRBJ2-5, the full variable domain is SAVISQKPSRDICQRGTSLTIQCQVDSQVTMMFWYRQQPGQSLTLIATANQGSEATYESGFVIDKFPISRPNLTFSTLTVSNMSPEDSSIYLCSVGRAGRETQYFGPGTRLLVL.

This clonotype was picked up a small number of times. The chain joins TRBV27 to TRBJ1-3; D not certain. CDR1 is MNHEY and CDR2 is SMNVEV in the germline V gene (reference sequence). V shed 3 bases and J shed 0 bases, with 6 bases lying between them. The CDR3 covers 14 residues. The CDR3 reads CASSLTPSGNTIYF. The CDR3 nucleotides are TGTGCCAGCAGTTTGACACCCTCTGGAAACACCATATATTTT.

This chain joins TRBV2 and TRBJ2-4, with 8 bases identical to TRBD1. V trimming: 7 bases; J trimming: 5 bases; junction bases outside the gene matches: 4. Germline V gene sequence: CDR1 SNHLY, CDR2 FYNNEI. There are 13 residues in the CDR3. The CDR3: CASNVGQENIQYF. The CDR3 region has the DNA TGTGCCAGCAACGTGGGACAGGAAAACATTCAGTACTTC.

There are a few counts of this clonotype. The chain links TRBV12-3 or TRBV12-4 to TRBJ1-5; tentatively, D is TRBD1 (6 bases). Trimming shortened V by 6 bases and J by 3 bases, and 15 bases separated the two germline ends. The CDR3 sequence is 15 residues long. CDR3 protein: CASSLGGTPNQPQHF. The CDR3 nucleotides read TGTGCCAGCAGCCTAGGGGGAACCCCCAATCAGCCCCAGCATTTT.

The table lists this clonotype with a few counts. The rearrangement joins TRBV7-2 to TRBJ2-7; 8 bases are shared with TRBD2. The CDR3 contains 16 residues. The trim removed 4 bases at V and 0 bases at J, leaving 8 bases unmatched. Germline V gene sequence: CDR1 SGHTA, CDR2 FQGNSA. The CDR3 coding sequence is TGTGCCAGCAGCTCCCGGAGCGGGAGTATCTCCTACGAGCAGTACTTC. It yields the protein CASSSRSGSISYEQYF. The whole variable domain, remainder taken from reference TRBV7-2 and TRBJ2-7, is GAGVSQSPSNKVTEKGKDVELRCDPISGHTALYWYRQSLGQGLEFLIYFQGNSAPDKSGLPSDRFSAERTGGSVSTLTIQRTQQEDSAVYLCASSSRSGSISYEQYFGPGTRLTVT.

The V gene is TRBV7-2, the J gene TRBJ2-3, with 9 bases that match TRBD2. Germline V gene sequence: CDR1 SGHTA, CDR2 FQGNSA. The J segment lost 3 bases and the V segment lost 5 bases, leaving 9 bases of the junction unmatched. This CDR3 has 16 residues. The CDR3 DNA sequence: TGTGCCAGCAGCCAATTAGCGGGAGTGGGTACAGATACGCAGTATTTT. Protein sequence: CASSQLAGVGTDTQYF.

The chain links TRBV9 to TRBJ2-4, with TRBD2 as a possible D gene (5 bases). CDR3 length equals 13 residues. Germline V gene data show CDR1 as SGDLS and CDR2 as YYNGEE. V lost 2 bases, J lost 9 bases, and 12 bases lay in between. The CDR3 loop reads CASSVSSRGIQYF. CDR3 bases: TGTGCCAGCAGCGTCTCCTCACGGGGCATTCAGTACTTC.

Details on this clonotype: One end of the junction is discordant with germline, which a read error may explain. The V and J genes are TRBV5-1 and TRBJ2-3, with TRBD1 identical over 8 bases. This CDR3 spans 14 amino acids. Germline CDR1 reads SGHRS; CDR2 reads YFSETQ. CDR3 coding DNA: TGCGCCCGCAGACAAGACAGGGGAACAGATACGCAGTATTTT. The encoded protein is CARRQDRGTDTQYF.

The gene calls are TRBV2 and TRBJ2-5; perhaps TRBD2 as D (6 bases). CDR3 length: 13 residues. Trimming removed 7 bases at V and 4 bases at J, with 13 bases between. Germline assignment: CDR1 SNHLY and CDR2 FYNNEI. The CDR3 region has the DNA TGTGCCAGCACCGGCGTGGGGGGAGAGACCCAGTACTTC. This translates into CASTGVGGETQYF.

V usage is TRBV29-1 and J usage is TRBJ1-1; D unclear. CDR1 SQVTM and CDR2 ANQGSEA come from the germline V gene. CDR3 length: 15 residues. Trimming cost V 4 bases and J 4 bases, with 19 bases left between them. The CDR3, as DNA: TGCAGCGTTGGGTTTAGGGCAGGAAAAGCCACTGAAGCTTTCTTT. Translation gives CSVGFRAGKATEAFF.

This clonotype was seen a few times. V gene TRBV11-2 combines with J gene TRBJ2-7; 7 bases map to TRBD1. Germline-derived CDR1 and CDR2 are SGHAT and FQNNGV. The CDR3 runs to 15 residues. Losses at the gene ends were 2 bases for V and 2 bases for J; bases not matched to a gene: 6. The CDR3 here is CASSLRTGNTYEQYF. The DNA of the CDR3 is TGTGCCAGCAGCTTACGGACAGGCAACACCTACGAGCAGTACTTC.

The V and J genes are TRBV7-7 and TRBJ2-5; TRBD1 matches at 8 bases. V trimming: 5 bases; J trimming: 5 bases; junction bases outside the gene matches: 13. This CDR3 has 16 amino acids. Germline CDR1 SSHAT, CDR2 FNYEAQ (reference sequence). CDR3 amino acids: CASSPGTGGVGETQYF. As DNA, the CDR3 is TGTGCCAGCAGCCCGGGGACAGGCGGAGTAGGGGAGACCCAGTACTTC.

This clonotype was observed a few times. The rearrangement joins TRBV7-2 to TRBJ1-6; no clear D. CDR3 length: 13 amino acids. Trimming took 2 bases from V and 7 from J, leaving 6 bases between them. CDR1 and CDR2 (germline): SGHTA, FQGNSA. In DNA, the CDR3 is TGTGCCAGCAGCTTATCGGTCAATTCACCCCTCCACTTT. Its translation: CASSLSVNSPLHF.

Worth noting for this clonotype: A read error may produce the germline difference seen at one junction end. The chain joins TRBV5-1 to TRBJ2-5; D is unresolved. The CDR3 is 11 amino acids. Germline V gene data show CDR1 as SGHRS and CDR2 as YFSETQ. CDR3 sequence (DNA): TGCGCCAGCCAGTTAGGAGAGACCCTGTACTTC. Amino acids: CASQLGETLYF. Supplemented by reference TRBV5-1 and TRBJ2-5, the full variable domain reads KAGVTQTPRYLIKTRGQQVTLSCSPISGHRSVSWYQQTPGQGLQFLFEYFSETQRNKGNFPGRFSGRQFSNSRSEMNVSTLELGDSALYLCASQLGETLYFGPGTRLLVL.

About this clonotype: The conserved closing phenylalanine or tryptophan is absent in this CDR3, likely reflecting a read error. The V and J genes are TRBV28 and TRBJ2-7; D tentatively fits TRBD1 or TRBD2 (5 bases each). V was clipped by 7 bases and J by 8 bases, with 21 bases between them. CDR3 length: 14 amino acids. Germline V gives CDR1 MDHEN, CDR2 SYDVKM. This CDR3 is CASIPDGTDPKQYS. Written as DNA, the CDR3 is TGTGCCAGCATTCCCGACGGGACCGATCCAAAGCAGTACTCC.

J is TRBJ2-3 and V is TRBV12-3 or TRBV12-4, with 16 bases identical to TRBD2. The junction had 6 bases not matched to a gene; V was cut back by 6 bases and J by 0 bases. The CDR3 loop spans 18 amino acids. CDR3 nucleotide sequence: TGTGCCAGCAGGTCGGGACTAGCGGGGGGGCTAAGCACAGATACGCAGTATTTT. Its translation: CASRSGLAGGLSTDTQYF.

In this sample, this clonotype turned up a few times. The CDR3 reads CAGYSRGRGTEAFF. CDR3 DNA sequence: TGTGCCGGTTATAGTCGGGGGCGTGGCACTGAAGCTTTCTTT. The chain combines TRBV28 with TRBJ1-1, with D perhaps matching TRBD1 (6 bases). Trimming stripped 11 bases from V and 4 bases from J, with 20 bases between. CDR3 length: 14 residues. CDR1 is MDHEN and CDR2 is SYDVKM in the germline V gene.

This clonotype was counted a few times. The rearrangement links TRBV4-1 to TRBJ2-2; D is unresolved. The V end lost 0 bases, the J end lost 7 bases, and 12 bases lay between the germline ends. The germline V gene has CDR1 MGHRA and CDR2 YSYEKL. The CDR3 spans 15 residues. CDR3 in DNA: TGCGCCAGCAGCCAAGATGCGTCAGTCGGCGGGGAGCTGTTTTTT. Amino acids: CASSQDASVGGELFF.

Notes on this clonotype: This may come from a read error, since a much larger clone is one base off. CDR3 DNA: TGCGCCAGCGGCCCTGGGCCGCCGGCGGCTAACTATGGCTACACCTTC. Translating it yields CASGPGPPAANYGYTF. The V and J genes are TRBV5-1 and TRBJ1-2; D is unresolved. This CDR3 comprises 16 residues. V lost 7 bases and J lost 0, with 19 bases in between. CDR1 SGHRS and CDR2 YFSETQ come from the germline V gene.

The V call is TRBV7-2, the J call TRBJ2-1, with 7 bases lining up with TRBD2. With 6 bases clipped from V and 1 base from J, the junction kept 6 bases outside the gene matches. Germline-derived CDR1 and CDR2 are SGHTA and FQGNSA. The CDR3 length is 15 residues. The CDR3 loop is CASRPTSDSYNEQFF. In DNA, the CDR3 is TGTGCCAGCAGGCCCACTAGCGATTCCTACAATGAGCAGTTCTTC.